The rows below give T cell receptor beta chains drawn from one sample of a study of vaccination and CD4 T cells after COVID-19. Using its own MiXCR run on the PCR reads, TCRdb lists one record per CDR3 protein. Here the sample spans 15,000 to 20,000 distinct CDR3 sequences, around half being singletons. These receptors have no identified antigens. The sample here was CD4+ T cells from blood, cultured in vitro, taken before SARS-CoV-2 vaccination. These receptor sequences come from a human donor who had recovered from COVID-19. Both conserved end residues are part of each CDR3. Fields, in order: J gene, D gene, clone size, V gene, CDR3 DNA, CDR3 protein. A D gene is named only where the DNA matches it firmly. Clone size appears in some rows only: once, few, many, or a class for an expanded clone.

TRBJ1-6 . once TRBV30 TGTGCCTGGAGTAGGGGGATGAATTCACCCCTCCACTTT CAWSRGMNSPLHF
TRBJ2-1 . few TRBV20-1 TGCAGTGCTACCAGTACGCGGGGTTACTACAATGAGCAGTTCTTC CSATSTRGYYNEQFF
TRBJ2-7 TRBD2 . TRBV6-5 TGTGCCAGCAGTTACAGTCTCGGGACTAGCGCTAACTACGAGCAGTACTTC CASSYSLGTSANYEQYF
TRBJ2-3 . few TRBV30 TGTGCCTGGAGTTACGAGGGACTTAGCACAGATACGCAGTATTTT CAWSYEGLSTDTQYF
TRBJ2-7 . . TRBV6-1 TGTGCCAGCAGTCCAACTGGGTTAGGTACCTACGAGCAGTACTTC CASSPTGLGTYEQYF
TRBJ1-2 TRBD1 few TRBV2 TGTGCCAGCAGTTTACAGGGGGATAGCTATGGCTACACCTTC CASSLQGDSYGYTF
TRBJ1-2 TRBD1 few TRBV10-3 TGTGCCATCAGCCGGACAGGTCCTAACTATGGCTACACCTTC CAISRTGPNYGYTF
TRBJ2-7 . few TRBV20-1 TGCAGTGACCAGACAGGTCCCGAGCAGTACTTC CSDQTGPEQYF
TRBJ2-3 . . TRBV6-2/TRBV6-3 TGTGCCAGCAGTTACCTCCAGGCCTCAGATACGCAGTATTTT CASSYLQASDTQYF
TRBJ2-1 . . TRBV7-9 TGTGCCAGCAGCTCCTTCAGGGGGAGGAACAATGAGCAGTTCTTC CASSSFRGRNNEQFF
TRBJ2-4 TRBD2 . TRBV19 TGTGCCAGTGGGAGACTAGCGGACCTAGCCAAAAACATTCAGTACTTC CASGRLADLAKNIQYF
TRBJ2-3 TRBD2 . TRBV20-1 TGCGGGAGCGGGAGGGCCCGCGCAGATACGCAGTATTTT CGSGRARADTQYF
TRBJ2-7 . . TRBV20-1 TGCAGTGCTAGACTCGCTCGCGGATCCTACGAGCAGTACTTC CSARLARGSYEQYF
TRBJ1-2 TRBD1 . TRBV6-5 TGTGCCAGCAGTTACATCGGACAGGGGGGTATTAGTGATGGCTACACCTTC CASSYIGQGGISDGYTF
TRBJ2-5 . few TRBV10-3 TGTGCCATCAGTGAGCATGACGGGACGGATGAGACCCAGTACTTC CAISEHDGTDETQYF
TRBJ1-4 . . TRBV28 TGTGCCAGCAGTTTATTTGGGTCTGCAACTAATGAAAAACTGTTTTTT CASSLFGSATNEKLFF
TRBJ2-7 . . TRBV7-3 TGTGCCAGCAGCTCTAGGGCCCCCAACTCCTACGAGCAGTACTTC CASSSRAPNSYEQYF
TRBJ2-7 . . TRBV28 TGTGCCAGCAGAGGAGCGACAGACTCCTACGAGCAGTACTTC CASRGATDSYEQYF